This passage covers 14 T cell receptor beta chains from one sample sequenced in a study of shared clonotypes between healthy human individuals (dated by TCRdb to about 2020). The method was the immunoSEQ multiplex PCR assay. Held by TCRdb, this immuneACCESS table contains in-frame sequences only and omits some clones. Under half of the omission traces to an unresolved V gene where checked; the cause of the rest is unknown. This sample lists millions of clones; 85% to 95% were detected once. The biggest ten clones account for 0.13% of the sample. The specimen was naive CD4+ T cells sorted from blood. Interpreted using the paper, the cell subset or site label stands for: CD45RA+ positively selected. The source is a man aged 18 to 35 in good health.

The gene calls are TRBV5-1 and TRBJ2-7; D is ambiguous. With 4 bases removed from V and 7 bases from J, the gap between germline ends came to 15 bases. Germline V gene lookup returns CDR1 SGHRS and CDR2 YFSETQ. CDR3 length: 13 amino acids. The CDR3 loop is CASSLRLGGEQYF. The CDR3 DNA follows: TGCGCCAGCAGCCTGAGGCTAGGTGGGGAGCAGTACTTC. The entire variable domain, with the rest obtained from reference TRBV5-1 and TRBJ2-7, is as follows: KAGVTQTPRYLIKTRGQQVTLSCSPISGHRSVSWYQQTPGQGLQFLFEYFSETQRNKGNFPGRFSGRQFSNSRSEMNVSTLELGDSALYLCASSLRLGGEQYFGPGTRLTVT.

This clone came up once. Other nucleotide sequences from this sample produce the same CDR3. This rearrangement joins TRBV7-9 to TRBJ2-7; TRBD2 is a possible D gene (5 bases). CDR1 SEHNR and CDR2 FQNEAQ come from the germline V gene (reference sequence). The CDR3 runs to 12 residues. The V gene lost 6 bases and the J gene lost 1 base, with 7 bases spanning the gap. In DNA form, the CDR3 reads TGTGCCAGCAGACGGGATTCCTACGAGCAGTACTTC. Protein product: CASRRDSYEQYF.

J is TRBJ2-3 and V is TRBV9, with 12 bases aligning to TRBD2. Losses at the gene ends were 0 bases for V and 3 bases for J; bases not matched to a gene: 5. The CDR3 consists of 17 residues. CDR1 is SGDLS and CDR2 is YYNGEE in the germline V gene. Here the CDR3 reads CASSVVPGTSGTDTQYF. DNA of the CDR3: TGTGCCAGCAGCGTAGTCCCAGGGACTAGCGGGACAGATACGCAGTATTTT.

The chain employs TRBV6-5 and TRBJ2-7; 7 nucleotides agree with TRBD1. The germline V gene encodes CDR1 MNHEY and CDR2 SVGAGI. V lost 2 bases to trimming and J lost 3 bases; unmatched junction nucleotides: 4. This CDR3 has 14 amino acids. The CDR3 nucleotides are TGTGCCAGCAGTTACGGGCGACAGGGCTACGAGCAGTACTTC. Translating gives CASSYGRQGYEQYF.

The CDR3, as DNA: TGTGCCAGTAGTCCTAGGTGGCAGAACAACTATGGCTACACCTTC. Residues: CASSPRWQNNYGYTF. V gene TRBV19 combines with J gene TRBJ1-2; D gene unclear. In germline, CDR1 is LNHDA, CDR2 SQIVND (reference sequence). CDR3 length: 15 amino acids. V dropped 5 bases and J dropped 2 bases, with 15 bases sitting between them.

The V and J genes are TRBV7-2 and TRBJ1-2; TRBD1 matches at 10 bases. Germline V gives CDR1 SGHTA, CDR2 FQGNSA. Unmatched junction bases numbered 5, after V lost 3 bases and J lost 10 bases. This CDR3 is built from 13 residues. The CDR3 region is CASSFAGTGDYTF. CDR3 DNA: TGTGCCAGCAGCTTCGCCGGGACAGGGGACTACACCTTC.

The chain uses TRBV28 and TRBJ2-2, with a weak D call TRBD1 (6 bases). The ends were cut back, 9 bases at V and 7 bases at J, with 12 bases in the middle. Germline V gene sequence: CDR1 MDHEN, CDR2 SYDVKM. The length of the CDR3 is 12 residues. Written as DNA, the CDR3 is TGTGCCAGTGAAGGGGGACGCGGGGAGCTGTTTTTT. Translated, it gives CASEGGRGELFF.

In the case of this clone: The sample contains more than one DNA sequence encoding this CDR3. The chain is built from TRBV19 and TRBJ1-5; D unclear. CDR1 is LNHDA, CDR2 SQIVND, per germline (reference sequence). The CDR3 runs to 13 residues. Trimming took off 5 bases at V and 2 bases at J, with 7 bases between the two ends. The CDR3 protein is CASSVQGNQPQHF. The CDR3 nucleotides read TGTGCCAGTAGTGTTCAAGGCAATCAGCCCCAGCATTTT.

The CDR3 DNA follows: TGTGCCAGCAGCTCCCGACAGTCAACTAATGAAAAACTGTTTTTT. It encodes CASSSRQSTNEKLFF. The chain is built from TRBV7-9 and TRBJ1-4; D might be TRBD1 (5 bases). Germline lookup yields CDR1 SEHNR and CDR2 FQNEAQ (reference sequence). The V gene lost 4 bases and the J gene lost 0 bases, with 9 bases spanning the gap. CDR3 size: 15 residues. Filled out from reference TRBV7-9 and TRBJ1-4, the complete variable domain reads DTGVSQNPRHKITKRGQNVTFRCDPISEHNRLYWYRQTLGQGPEFLTYFQNEAQLEKSRLLSDRFSAERPKGSFSTLEIQRTEQGDSAMYLCASSSRQSTNEKLFFGSGTQLSVL.

The chain uses TRBV11-2 and TRBJ1-1, with 7 bases that match TRBD1. The CDR3 has 16 amino acids. Germline V gene lookup returns CDR1 SGHAT and CDR2 FQNNGV. The V gene end was trimmed by 1 base and the J gene end by 0 bases; junction bases not matched to a gene: 5. The CDR3 DNA is TGTGCCAGCAGCTTAGTGTGGACAGGAATGAACACTGAAGCTTTCTTT. As protein: CASSLVWTGMNTEAFF. Looking up the rest from reference TRBV11-2 and TRBJ1-1 gives the full variable domain: EAGVAQSPRYKIIEKRQSVAFWCNPISGHATLYWYQQILGQGPKLLIQFQNNGVVDDSQLPKDRFSAERLKGVDSTLKIQPAKLEDSAVYLCASSLVWTGMNTEAFFGQGTRLTVV.

The chain carries TRBV6-1 and TRBJ2-3; D is ambiguous. Germline-derived CDR1 and CDR2 are MNHNS and SASEGT. V was clipped by 0 bases and J by 4 bases, with 8 bases between them. There are 14 residues in the CDR3. The CDR3 region is CASSEAFGADTQYF. The CDR3 nucleotides read TGTGCCAGCAGTGAAGCCTTTGGGGCAGATACGCAGTATTTT.

The genes are TRBV12-5 and TRBJ1-2; a possible D gene is TRBD1 (5 bases). V dropped 8 bases and J dropped 4 bases, with 17 bases sitting between them. Germline CDR1 and CDR2: LGHNT and FRNRAP. The CDR3 runs to 14 residues. The CDR3 coding sequence is TGTGCTAGTCAGAAGGGGAACCTTGGCTATGGCTACACCTTC. Its translation: CASQKGNLGYGYTF.

A word on this clone: Other nucleotide sequences from this sample produce the same CDR3. The chain links TRBV6-5 to TRBJ2-7; 14 bases line up with TRBD2. J was trimmed by 1 base and V by 6 bases; bases with no gene match: 2. The CDR3 totals 15 residues. The V gene's germline CDR1 is MNHEY and CDR2 SVGAGI. CDR3 DNA: TGTGCCAGCAGCCGACTAGCGGGAGGGTCCTACGAGCAGTACTTC. Translation: CASSRLAGGSYEQYF.

The chain uses TRBV9 and TRBJ1-3; TRBD1 matches 8 bases. The CDR3 length is 16 residues. V was pared by 4 bases and J by 0 bases, with 6 bases of the junction left unmatched. The germline V gene has CDR1 SGDLS and CDR2 YYNGEE. The CDR3 region is CASSPGQGHSGNTIYF. CDR3 coding DNA: TGTGCCAGCAGCCCCGGACAGGGCCACTCTGGAAACACCATATATTTT.